This TCR beta chain was captured in a study of cytomegalovirus exposure and HLA in healthy donors. Study-level points and caveats: Later work found most CMV-associated TCR beta chains apparently HLA-restricted. Some highly shared sequence variants likely arose as a pipeline artifact.

The PCR made use of 60 Vbeta and 13 Jbeta primers. Assay: immunoSEQ multiplex PCR; the TCRdb copy retains only in-frame clones and omits some. Among 300,000 or so clones listed, roughly four fifths were seen once. The CDR3 runs to 14 residues. Germline assignment: CDR1 LNHDA and CDR2 SQIVND (reference sequence). V shed 5 bases, J shed 7 bases, and the junction held 8 bases outside the gene matches. This clone appeared once. Antigen: not known. The receptor was isolated from a woman aged 40 to 55 in good health and CMV-seropositive. The sequencing sample was made of PBMCs. The chain has TRBV19 and TRBJ2-7; 10 nucleotides align to TRBD2. The CDR3, as DNA: TGTGCCAGTAGTGTTCTAGCGGGAGTCCAAGAGCAGTACTTC. This gives the protein CASSVLAGVQEQYF.